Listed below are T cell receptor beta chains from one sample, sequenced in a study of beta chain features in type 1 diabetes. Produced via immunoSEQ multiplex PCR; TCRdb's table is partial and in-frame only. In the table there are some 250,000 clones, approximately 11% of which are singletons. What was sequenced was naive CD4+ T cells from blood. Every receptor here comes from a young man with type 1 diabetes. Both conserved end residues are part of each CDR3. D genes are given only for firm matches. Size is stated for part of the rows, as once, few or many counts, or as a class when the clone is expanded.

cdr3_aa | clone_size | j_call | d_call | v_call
CASSSGPTGELFF | few | TRBJ2-2 | - | TRBV7-9
CASGLDRGANSPLHF | few | TRBJ1-6 | - | TRBV12-5
CASSLGDRGRSLFF | - | TRBJ1-4 | TRBD1 | TRBV5-1
CASSLQGYGYTF | few | TRBJ1-2 | - | TRBV7-9
CSGQVFSGNTIYF | - | TRBJ1-3 | - | TRBV29-1
CASSSLGAANEQYF | few | TRBJ2-7 | - | TRBV7-2
CASSFSDTQYF | few | TRBJ2-3 | - | TRBV11-1
CASSVQGVGEQYF | - | TRBJ2-7 | - | TRBV9
CASRQTGTSNQPQHF | - | TRBJ1-5 | TRBD1 | TRBV7-2
CASSRQRNTEAFF | few | TRBJ1-1 | - | TRBV7-2
CASSDASGGDEQFF | few | TRBJ2-1 | TRBD2 | TRBV2
CSTQRATSTDTQYF | few | TRBJ2-3 | - | TRBV29-1
CASSNQGNTGELFF | few | TRBJ2-2 | - | TRBV19
CASSEGGRRQPQHF | few | TRBJ1-5 | - | TRBV2
CAWLGSGYTF | - | TRBJ1-2 | - | TRBV30
CASSQVLRGGTNEKLFF | - | TRBJ1-4 | - | TRBV4-3
CASSSTGGGGSGETQYF | - | TRBJ2-5 | TRBD2 | TRBV5-1
CASSLSRGGLYGYTF | few | TRBJ1-2 | - | TRBV27
CASSLAVSSYEQYF | few | TRBJ2-7 | - | TRBV7-2
CASSLVDRGGWFF | few | TRBJ2-1 | TRBD1 | TRBV7-6
CAISEPSAVQETQYF | - | TRBJ2-5 | - | TRBV10-3
CASSFPLRGYTF | - | TRBJ1-2 | - | TRBV7-9
CASSLEQGRGGNDQPQHF | - | TRBJ1-5 | TRBD1 | TRBV7-9